These T cell receptor beta chains were read from a single sample in a study of blood T cell repertoires in COVID-19. Data came from immunoSEQ multiplex PCR; TCRdb stores just in-frame clones and leaves some out. The sample has hundreds of thousands of clones; approximately 87% are singletons. Sample: peripheral blood. These receptors originate from a human donor in a cohort sampled during active COVID-19. Both conserved end residues are part of each CDR3. The order of the fields is D gene, clone size, V gene, J gene, CDR3 protein, CDR3 DNA. The D gene is left open where the match is weak. Part of the rows lack a size; the others show once, few, many or a class for expanded clones.

.	few	TRBV3-1/TRBV3-2	TRBJ1-1	CASSRQLNTEAFF	TGTGCCAGCAGCAGACAGTTGAACACTGAAGCTTTCTTT
.	.	TRBV19	TRBJ1-1	CASSIGGEAFF	TGTGCCAGTAGTATAGGAGGCGAAGCTTTCTTT
TRBD2	.	TRBV14	TRBJ2-2	CASSQEWARGSWTGELFF	TGTGCCAGCAGCCAAGAATGGGCTCGCGGGAGTTGGACCGGGGAGCTGTTTTTT
.	.	TRBV6-5	TRBJ1-2	CATGIYGYTF	TGTGCTACAGGGATTTATGGCTACACCTTC
.	.	TRBV2	TRBJ2-1	CASSDVVSYNEQFF	TGTGCCAGCAGTGATGTAGTGTCCTACAATGAGCAGTTCTTC
TRBD2	.	TRBV29-1	TRBJ2-2	CSVRTSGNTGELFF	TGCAGCGTTCGGACTAGCGGGAACACCGGGGAGCTGTTTTTT
.	once	TRBV12-3/TRBV12-4	TRBJ2-5	CASSPQAGETQYF	TGTGCCAGCAGTCCCCAGGCTGGGGAGACCCAGTACTTC
TRBD2	.	TRBV4-2	TRBJ2-7	CASSQEIAGTDYEQYF	TGTGCCAGCAGCCAAGAGATAGCGGGGACTGACTACGAGCAGTACTTC
.	few	TRBV19	TRBJ1-6	CASSITRVNSPLHF	TGTGCCAGTAGTATTACCCGGGTAAATTCACCCCTCCACTTT
TRBD1	.	TRBV2	TRBJ1-4	CASSEQGANYRLYEKLFF	TGTGCCAGCAGTGAGCAGGGGGCTAATTATCGTCTTTATGAAAAACTGTTTTTT
.	.	TRBV7-8	TRBJ2-5	CASSLVNKGLRGTQYF	TGTGCCAGCAGCTTAGTAAACAAGGGACTTAGGGGGACCCAGTACTTC
TRBD1	few	TRBV5-8	TRBJ1-5	CASSFGDRDSQPQHF	TGTGCCAGCAGCTTCGGGGACAGGGATAGTCAGCCCCAGCATTTT
TRBD2	.	TRBV4-2	TRBJ2-7	CASSQLLAGQREQYF	TGTGCCAGCAGCCAGTTACTAGCGGGACAAAGGGAGCAGTACTTC
.	.	TRBV19	TRBJ2-1	CASSKFPTSEEQFF	TGTGCCAGTAGTAAATTCCCCACCAGTGAAGAGCAGTTCTTC
TRBD1	.	TRBV5-4	TRBJ1-2	CASSSKNRGGDYGYTF	TGTGCCAGCAGCTCAAAGAACAGGGGGGGGGACTATGGCTACACCTTC
.	.	TRBV24-1	TRBJ1-2	CATSDHPQEIYGYTF	TGTGCCACCAGTGATCACCCACAGGAGATCTATGGCTACACCTTC
.	.	TRBV7-2	TRBJ2-2	CASSLEGIYIGELFF	TGTGCCAGCAGCTTAGAGGGGATCTACATCGGGGAGCTGTTTTTT
.	.	TRBV29-1	TRBJ2-7	CSATGTTYEQYF	TGCAGCGCCACCGGGACAACCTACGAGCAGTACTTC
TRBD2	.	TRBV5-8	TRBJ2-3	CASSKTSGGSTDTQYF	TGTGCCAGCAGCAAGACTAGCGGGGGGTCTACAGATACGCAGTATTTT
.	.	TRBV15	TRBJ1-3	CATSRDQGTTLGNTIYF	TGTGCCACCAGCAGAGATCAGGGGACGACTCTAGGAAACACCATATATTTT
.	many	TRBV2	TRBJ1-2	CASNRQNYGYTF	TGTGCCAGCAATAGACAGAACTATGGCTACACCTTC
TRBD1	.	TRBV19	TRBJ1-5	CASRPGQRLGNQPQHF	TGTGCCAGTAGACCGGGACAGCGTTTGGGCAATCAGCCCCAGCATTTT
.	once	TRBV10-2	TRBJ2-5	CASTGTRRGGWETQYF	TGCGCCAGCACCGGAACTCGGAGGGGAGGATGGGAGACCCAGTACTTC
.	.	TRBV5-1	TRBJ2-7	CASSLIASETYEQYF	TGCGCCAGCAGCTTGATAGCTAGCGAAACCTACGAGCAGTACTTC
.	.	TRBV2	TRBJ1-2	CASSEDPGWGYTF	TGTGCCAGCAGTGAAGATCCAGGTTGGGGCTACACCTTC
TRBD1	.	TRBV5-4	TRBJ1-4	CASSLGQGGNEKLFF	TGTGCCAGCAGCTTGGGACAGGGGGGTAATGAAAAACTGTTTTTT
.	once	TRBV5-1	TRBJ2-2	CASSLDSVVVTGELFF	TGCGCCAGCAGCTTGGACAGTGTCGTGGTCACCGGGGAGCTGTTTTTT
.	.	TRBV7-6	TRBJ1-2	CASSLTQAPAPYGYTF	TGTGCCAGCAGTCTTACACAGGCCCCAGCCCCTTATGGCTACACCTTC
TRBD2	.	TRBV27	TRBJ2-1	CASSPPGLAGGLASYNEQFF	TGTGCCAGCAGTCCCCCGGGACTAGCGGGGGGACTCGCCTCCTACAATGAGCAGTTCTTC
.	.	TRBV2	TRBJ1-3	CASSPHWGGSGNTIYF	TGTGCCAGCAGTCCCCATTGGGGGGGATCAGGAAACACCATATATTTT
.	.	TRBV11-3	TRBJ1-2	CASSLDPDDTLYGYTF	TGTGCCAGCAGCTTAGACCCCGACGACACCCTCTATGGCTACACCTTC
TRBD1	.	TRBV7-9	TRBJ1-2	CASSLTGAYGYTF	TGTGCCAGCAGCTTAACAGGGGCCTATGGCTACACCTTC
TRBD2	once	TRBV19	TRBJ2-7	CASRTSGSPPIGEQYF	TGTGCCAGTAGGACTAGCGGGAGCCCCCCTATAGGAGAGCAGTACTTC
TRBD1	once	TRBV2	TRBJ1-1	CASTGQGGNTEAFF	TGTGCCAGCACCGGACAGGGGGGGAACACTGAAGCTTTCTTT
.	.	TRBV29-1	TRBJ1-2	CSVGGDGYTF	TGCAGCGTTGGGGGGGACGGCTACACCTTC
.	.	TRBV7-2	TRBJ1-1	CASTLTQSLNTEAFF	TGTGCCAGCACCTTGACACAGTCTTTGAACACTGAAGCTTTCTTT
TRBD1	.	TRBV28	TRBJ2-5	CASRGDRVGETQYF	TGTGCCAGCAGGGGGGACAGGGTGGGAGAGACCCAGTACTTC
.	.	TRBV6-5	TRBJ1-2	CASSYDRRTGYTF	TGTGCCAGCAGTTACGACAGGAGGACTGGCTACACCTTC
TRBD1	.	TRBV28	TRBJ2-7	CASNQPGTVTYEQYF	TGTGCCAGCAACCAACCCGGGACAGTTACCTACGAGCAGTACTTC
.	.	TRBV7-2	TRBJ2-3	CASSQSGSGLRTQYF	TGTGCCAGCAGCCAGTCAGGGTCCGGGTTGAGGACGCAGTATTTT
.	.	TRBV2	TRBJ1-5	CASRKDQGNQPQHF	TGTGCCAGCAGGAAGGACCAGGGAAATCAGCCCCAGCATTTT
.	.	TRBV7-9	TRBJ1-1	CASSVTRGNTEAFF	TGTGCCAGCAGCGTGACGCGGGGTAACACTGAAGCTTTCTTT
.	.	TRBV18	TRBJ1-4	CASSLSLWETNEKLFF	TGTGCCAGCTCACTTTCGCTCTGGGAGACTAATGAAAAACTGTTTTTT
.	.	TRBV6-5	TRBJ1-2	CASRYREVYGYTF	TGTGCCAGTAGGTACAGGGAGGTCTATGGCTACACCTTC
TRBD1	.	TRBV28	TRBJ1-1	CASSTGGGTEAFF	TGTGCCAGCAGTACAGGGGGTGGGACTGAAGCTTTCTTT
TRBD1	.	TRBV5-5	TRBJ2-5	CASSTGQALAYETQYF	TGTGCCAGCAGCACAGGACAGGCTCTAGCATATGAGACCCAGTACTTC
.	few	TRBV7-2	TRBJ2-3	CASSFWDSYTDTQYF	TGTGCCAGCAGCTTCTGGGACTCGTACACAGATACGCAGTATTTT
.	.	TRBV7-2	TRBJ1-2	CASSLGSLMRTVLGYTF	TGTGCCAGCAGCTTGGGCAGTCTGATGAGGACAGTGCTCGGCTACACCTTC
TRBD1	.	TRBV27	TRBJ2-2	CASSSPYRGTGELFF	TGTGCCAGCAGTTCGCCCTACAGGGGCACCGGGGAGCTGTTTTTT
TRBD1	.	TRBV7-2	TRBJ2-7	CASGRDRPAEQYF	TGTGCCAGCGGACGGGACAGGCCGGCGGAGCAGTACTTC
TRBD1	.	TRBV14	TRBJ1-1	CASSQVFSGQGVMNTEAFF	TGTGCCAGCAGCCAAGTATTCTCGGGGCAGGGGGTCATGAACACTGAAGCTTTCTTT
TRBD2	.	TRBV7-3	TRBJ2-1	CASSAYSSGSGEQFF	TGTGCCAGCAGCGCTTATTCTAGCGGGAGCGGTGAGCAGTTCTTC
TRBD2	few	TRBV27	TRBJ2-7	CASSPGTSGYYEQYF	TGTGCCAGCAGTCCAGGGACTAGCGGGTACTACGAGCAGTACTTC
.	.	TRBV24-1	TRBJ2-1	CATQYLNEQFF	TGTGCCACCCAGTACCTCAATGAGCAGTTCTTC
TRBD1	few	TRBV2	TRBJ1-1	CASTPGQANTEAFF	TGTGCCAGCACCCCAGGACAGGCGAACACTGAAGCTTTCTTT
.	.	TRBV5-8	TRBJ1-5	CASTPRAKPQHF	TGTGCCAGCACCCCCAGGGCCAAGCCCCAGCATTTT
TRBD1	once	TRBV5-1	TRBJ1-3	CASSFNSQGSGNTIYF	TGCGCCAGCAGCTTTAATTCACAGGGGTCCGGAAACACCATATATTTT
TRBD1	.	TRBV19	TRBJ1-2	CASSISTGESYGYTF	TGTGCCAGTAGTATAAGCACAGGGGAAAGCTATGGCTACACCTTC
TRBD1	.	TRBV6-5	TRBJ1-1	CASSYSGQGETEAFF	TGTGCCAGCAGTTACTCGGGGCAGGGGGAAACTGAAGCTTTCTTT